A single sample gave rise to the 24 T cell receptor beta chains below, sequenced in a study of neurological immune-mediated disorders. TCRdb re-derived calls from the 5' RACE reads in MiXCR, one entry per CDR3 protein. The data hold more than 70,000 distinct CDR3 sequences, with 10% observed a single time. Sequencing was carried out using PBMCs. The receptors originated from a man aged 35-49 years in good health.

This clonotype was seen repeatedly, ten times or more. V is TRBV3-1 and J is TRBJ2-7; unclear D gene. Germline CDR1 reads LGHDT; CDR2 reads YNNKEL (reference sequence). V dropped 4 bases and J dropped 4 bases, with 14 bases sitting between them. The CDR3 length is 14 residues. The DNA for the CDR3 is TGTGCCAGCAGCCGATCCGAGAGCGCATACGAGCAGTACTTC. This sequence encodes CASSRSESAYEQYF.

This clonotype was seen many times. The rearrangement joins TRBV27 to TRBJ1-6; TRBD1 might be the D (5 bases). Germline V gives CDR1 MNHEY, CDR2 SMNVEV (reference sequence). The CDR3 loop spans 15 amino acids. Trimming cost V 6 bases and J 7 bases, with 16 bases left between them. This chain's CDR3 is CASSPAAGWNSPLHF. The CDR3, as DNA: TGTGCCAGCAGCCCCGCCGCAGGGTGGAATTCACCCCTCCACTTT.

Ten or more counts support this clonotype. This chain uses TRBV10-2 with TRBJ2-1; 10 nucleotides line up with TRBD2. V lost 10 bases and J lost 8; bases outside the gene matches: 11. Germline assignment: CDR1 WSHSY and CDR2 SAAADI. CDR3 size: 14 residues. CDR3 region: CATDLAGTSDEQFF. In nucleotides, the CDR3 is TGCGCCACCGACCTTGCTGGGACTAGCGATGAGCAGTTCTTC.

This clonotype was observed at least ten times. This chain uses TRBV20-1 with TRBJ2-7; 9 bases map to TRBD1. V gave up 7 bases and J gave up 5 bases; unmatched junction bases: 6. The CDR3 covers 12 residues. Germline CDR1 is DFQATT and CDR2 is SNEGSKA (reference sequence). CDR3 sequence reads: CSVTGGKNEQYF. As DNA, the CDR3 is TGCAGTGTCACAGGGGGCAAAAACGAGCAGTACTTC.

Ten or more counts support this clonotype. The rearrangement uses TRBV2 and TRBJ2-3, with no clear D. CDR1 and CDR2 (germline): SNHLY, FYNNEI. The CDR3 spans 10 residues. Trimming took 8 bases from V and 5 from J, leaving 5 bases between them. CDR3 amino acids: CASGVDTQYF. The CDR3 nucleotides read TGTGCCAGCGGGGTAGATACGCAGTATTTT. The complete variable domain, with remaining parts taken from reference TRBV2 and TRBJ2-3, reads EPEVTQTPSHQVTQMGQEVILRCVPISNHLYFYWYRQILGQKVEFLVSFYNNEISEKSEIFDDQFSVERPDGSNFTLKIRSTKLEDSAMYFCASGVDTQYFGPGTRLTVL.

In its sample, this clonotype was seen many times. This chain links TRBV11-2 with TRBJ2-7, with D perhaps being TRBD1 or TRBD2 (5 bases each). Germline V CDR1 and CDR2: SGHAT, FQNNGV. V lost 5 bases, J lost 4 bases, and 12 bases lay in between. This CDR3 spans 13 amino acids. In DNA form, the CDR3 reads TGTGCCAGCAGCACATGGGGCGGGTACGAGCAGTACTTC. Encoded protein: CASSTWGGYEQYF.

This clonotype appeared many times. This chain uses TRBV14 with TRBJ2-1, with a weak D call TRBD2 (6 bases). The germline gives CDR1 SGHDN, CDR2 FVKESK. V lost 1 base and J 4 bases, leaving 14 bases between the germline ends. The CDR3 covers 16 residues. The CDR3 sequence: CASSQGVSGGYNEQFF. The CDR3 DNA sequence: TGTGCCAGCAGCCAAGGGGTTAGCGGCGGTTACAATGAGCAGTTCTTC.

The chain links TRBV5-1 to TRBJ2-5, with D perhaps matching TRBD1 (5 bases). Deletions cut 3 bases from V and 6 bases from J, with 12 bases between. CDR1 is SGHRS and CDR2 is YFSETQ in the germline V gene. This CDR3 comprises 13 residues. CDR3 bases: TGCGCCAGCAGCTCCCAGGGTGGACAGACCCAGTACTTC. This encodes CASSSQGGQTQYF. The full variable domain, in which reference TRBV5-1 and TRBJ2-5 provide the parts outside the CDR3, is KAGVTQTPRYLIKTRGQQVTLSCSPISGHRSVSWYQQTPGQGLQFLFEYFSETQRNKGNFPGRFSGRQFSNSRSEMNVSTLELGDSALYLCASSSQGGQTQYFGPGTRLLVL.

This clonotype was detected ten times or more. This chain uses TRBV2 with TRBJ2-1; the D gene is possibly TRBD1 (6 bases). V was trimmed by 3 bases and J by 1 base, leaving 13 bases between them. This CDR3 spans 16 amino acids. Germline lookup yields CDR1 SNHLY and CDR2 FYNNEI. The CDR3 DNA reads TGTGCCAGCAGTGACTCCACAGGGATGTCCTACAATGAGCAGTTCTTC. Encoded protein: CASSDSTGMSYNEQFF.

The gene calls are TRBV14 and TRBJ2-3; D is unclear. CDR3 length: 16 amino acids. Germline V gene lookup returns CDR1 SGHDN and CDR2 FVKESK. Trimming removed 1 base at V and 2 bases at J, with 13 bases between. The CDR3 spells CASSQGIGLNTDTQYF. The CDR3 DNA is TGTGCCAGCAGCCAAGGGATCGGGTTAAACACAGATACGCAGTATTTT.

The sample holds many counts of this clonotype. The chain recombines TRBV5-1 with TRBJ2-3, with a weak D call TRBD2 (6 bases). CDR1 is SGHRS and CDR2 is YFSETQ in the germline V gene. The CDR3 extends over 14 amino acids. Trimming stripped 1 base from V and 2 bases from J, with 8 bases between. The DNA of the CDR3 is TGCGCCAGCAGCTTGCGGGGGTACACAGATACGCAGTATTTT. Translated, it gives CASSLRGYTDTQYF.

The sample holds many counts of this clonotype. V is TRBV29-1 and J is TRBJ2-2; the D gene is possibly TRBD2 (5 bases). The CDR3 totals 14 residues. Trimming stripped 7 bases from V and 5 bases from J, with 17 bases between. CDR1 and CDR2 (germline): SQVTM, ANQGSEA. The CDR3 sequence: CSASFGEMTGELFF. The CDR3 DNA follows: TGCAGCGCCTCGTTCGGGGAAATGACCGGGGAGCTGTTTTTT.

This clonotype has at least ten counts. The chain uses TRBV5-1 and TRBJ2-5; TRBD2 might be the D (6 bases). V lost 0 bases and J 0 bases, leaving 15 bases between the germline ends. Germline V CDR1 and CDR2: SGHRS, YFSETQ. The CDR3 totals 17 residues. CDR3 sequence reads: CASSLARRLEYQETQYF. For the CDR3, the DNA is TGCGCCAGCAGCTTGGCCCGAAGACTAGAGTACCAAGAGACCCAGTACTTC.

This clonotype was picked up many times. The chain couples TRBV20-1 to TRBJ2-5; TRBD2 matches 13 bases. V dropped 6 bases and J dropped 5; count of bases not matched to a gene: 12. The CDR3 extends over 16 amino acids. Germline loops: CDR1 DFQATT, CDR2 SNEGSKA (reference sequence). CDR3 in DNA: TGCAGTGCACATTACCCGGGACTAGCGGGAAGGGAGACCCAGTACTTC. It translates to CSAHYPGLAGRETQYF.

Ten or more counts support this clonotype. V and J are TRBV2 and TRBJ2-5; 12 bases agree with TRBD1. The germline gives CDR1 SNHLY, CDR2 FYNNEI. With 5 bases clipped from V and 2 bases from J, the junction kept 12 bases outside the gene matches. This CDR3 region has 18 residues. In DNA, the CDR3 is TGTGCCAGCAGTCCCCGGTGGGGACAGGGGGCCCATCAAGAGACCCAGTACTTC. It yields the protein CASSPRWGQGAHQETQYF.

This clonotype was counted ten times or more. This chain joins TRBV5-1 and TRBJ2-5, with D perhaps matching TRBD1 or TRBD2 (5 bases each). Germline CDR1 is SGHRS and CDR2 is YFSETQ. The CDR3 runs to 14 residues. V was shortened by 4 bases and J by 3 bases, with 13 bases between the two germline ends. The CDR3 loop is CASSHWGTKETQYF. The DNA for the CDR3 is TGCGCCAGCAGCCATTGGGGGACCAAAGAGACCCAGTACTTC.

This clonotype was found many times. The rearrangement joins TRBV5-8 to TRBJ2-5; 8 bases are shared with TRBD1. Per germline, CDR1 SGHTS and CDR2 YDEGEE. This CDR3 spans 15 amino acids. The V and J ends lost 3 bases and 4 bases, in that order; junction bases with no gene match: 8. In DNA, the CDR3 is TGTGCCAGCAGCTCCGACTCCGACAGGGGAGAGACCCAGTACTTC. This encodes CASSSDSDRGETQYF.

The chain combines TRBV9 with TRBJ1-6; D unresolved. The CDR3 covers 15 residues. Between the trimmed V and J ends, which lost 0 bases and 8 bases, there was a span of 12 bases. Germline CDR1 reads SGDLS; CDR2 reads YYNGEE. The CDR3 here is CASSVETDSYSPLHF. The CDR3 DNA reads TGTGCCAGCAGCGTAGAAACAGATTCTTATTCACCCCTCCACTTT.

This clonotype has a count of ten or more. V is TRBV7-8 and J is TRBJ1-2, with TRBD1 matching over 10 bases. This CDR3 spans 15 amino acids. V trimming: 4 bases; J trimming: 7 bases; junction bases outside the gene matches: 9. Germline lookup yields CDR1 SGHVS and CDR2 FQNEAQ. CDR3 nucleotide sequence: TGTGCCAGCAGCTCGCTGGGACAGGGGCGGTCTGGCTACACCTTC. Its protein product is CASSSLGQGRSGYTF.

This clonotype has a count of ten or more. The chain joins TRBV5-1 to TRBJ2-1; 12 bases align to TRBD2. The J segment lost 0 bases and the V segment lost 0 bases, leaving 10 bases of the junction unmatched. This CDR3 is built from 20 residues. Germline V gene data show CDR1 as SGHRS and CDR2 as YFSETQ. The CDR3 loop is CASSLGGLAGIRSSYNEQFF. The CDR3 nucleotides are TGCGCCAGCAGCTTGGGCGGACTAGCGGGAATTAGGAGCTCCTACAATGAGCAGTTCTTC.

This clonotype was observed a handful of times. J is TRBJ1-1 and V is TRBV7-3; D is uncertain. Germline V gene sequence: CDR1 SGHTA, CDR2 FQGTGA. This CDR3 is 14 amino acids long. Trimming cost V 1 base and J 4 bases, with 10 bases left between them. CDR3 bases: TGTGCCAGCAGCTTAAAAAGTACCGGCACTGAAGCTTTCTTT. Translating gives CASSLKSTGTEAFF.

This clonotype has at least ten counts. The chain couples TRBV27 to TRBJ2-1; 8 bases align to TRBD2. The CDR3 is 15 residues long. V gave up 6 bases and J gave up 2 bases; unmatched junction bases: 6. Germline CDR1 reads MNHEY; CDR2 reads SMNVEV (reference sequence). CDR3 in amino acids: CASSPGGGPYNEQFF. As DNA, the CDR3 is TGTGCCAGCAGCCCGGGGGGGGGACCCTACAATGAGCAGTTCTTC.

The chain uses TRBV5-1 and TRBJ2-7; possible D gene TRBD2, 5 bases. The CDR3 runs 15 residues. V lost 4 bases, J lost 0 bases, and 14 bases lay in between. Germline CDR1 is SGHRS and CDR2 is YFSETQ. The DNA of the CDR3 is TGCGCCAGCAGCCCCCTGACGGGAAGCTCCTACGAGCAGTACTTC. Protein sequence: CASSPLTGSSYEQYF.

There are many counts of this clonotype. This chain connects TRBV12-3 or TRBV12-4 to TRBJ2-7; 8 positions agree with TRBD2. V was clipped by 10 bases and J by 3 bases; unmatched bases: 8. This CDR3 is 13 amino acids long. The CDR3 spells CAIRKREIYEQYF. In nucleotides, the CDR3 is TGTGCCATCCGCAAGCGGGAGATCTACGAGCAGTACTTC.